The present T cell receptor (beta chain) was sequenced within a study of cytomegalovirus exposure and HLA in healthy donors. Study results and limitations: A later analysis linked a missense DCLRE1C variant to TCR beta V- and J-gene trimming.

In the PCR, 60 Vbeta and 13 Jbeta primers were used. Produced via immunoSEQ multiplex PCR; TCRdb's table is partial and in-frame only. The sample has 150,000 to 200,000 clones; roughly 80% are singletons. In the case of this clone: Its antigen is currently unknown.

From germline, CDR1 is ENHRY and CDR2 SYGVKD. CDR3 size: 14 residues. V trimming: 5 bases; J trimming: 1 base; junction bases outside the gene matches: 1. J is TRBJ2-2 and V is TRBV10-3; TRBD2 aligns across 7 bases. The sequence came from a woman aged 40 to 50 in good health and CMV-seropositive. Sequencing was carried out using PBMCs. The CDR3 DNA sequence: TGTGCCATCAGTCTAGCGGAGAACACCGGGGAGCTGTTTTTT. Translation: CAISLAENTGELFF.